This entry features one T cell receptor beta chain sequence. Antigen specificity is unknown. TCRdb reanalyzed the 5' RACE reads, giving one entry per CDR3 protein sequence and no DNA. The repertoire table contains 150,000 or so distinct CDR3 sequences. The sample is drawn from a study of T cells expressing NK-cell markers. Study as a whole: Obtained from sorted CD3+CD56+NKG2C+, CD3+CD56+NKG2C- and CD3+CD56-NKG2C+ T cells were the TCR beta repertoires.

General observations from the study: The HCMV specificity of the expanded NKG2C+ T cell clones stayed unresolved. Topping the CD3+CD56-NKG2C+ fraction as well were these clonotypes, in a few donors.

The sequenced sample was blood T cells: a sorted CD56 or NKG2C T cell subset, CD4+ or CD8+ T cells, or bulk PBMC T cells (not recorded which). This TCR was recovered from a woman in her 50s in good health.

The CDR3 here is CASSLRSGSGNEQFF. The chain couples TRBV11-3 to TRBJ2-1; no DNA is available, so the TRBD2 call from TCRdb remains unchecked. Germline CDR1 and CDR2: SGHNT and YENEEA. The CDR3 is made up of 15 amino acids.